These 27 T cell receptor beta chains were sequenced from one sample in a study of shared clonotypes between healthy human individuals. CD45RO-negative, CCR7-positively selected cells formed the naive CD8 fraction, excluding terminally differentiated effector memory CD45RA+ cells. Using immunoSEQ multiplex PCR, the repertoire was profiled, and TCRdb retains in-frame clones only, with some absent. Altogether over 800,000 clones are present, roughly 92% being singletons, with the ten largest covering about 24%. What was sequenced was naive CD8+ T cells sorted from blood. These receptors were collected from a man aged 25-45 years in good health.

This chain uses TRBV2 with TRBJ1-1; weak D call: TRBD1 (5 bases). The CDR3 loop spans 13 amino acids. CDR1 and CDR2 from the germline V gene are SNHLY and FYNNEI. V was shortened by 5 bases and J by 8 bases, with 15 bases between the two germline ends. Written as DNA, the CDR3 is TGTGCCAGCAGTTTCAGCGGGGAGGGGGAAGCTTTCTTT. Translating gives CASSFSGEGEAFF.

The chain joins TRBV7-9 to TRBJ2-7, with a weak D call TRBD2 (7 bases). CDR3 length: 15 residues. Germline CDR1 SEHNR, CDR2 FQNEAQ (reference sequence). V lost 4 bases and J lost 0, with 13 bases in between. The chain's CDR3 is CASSSGGLASYEQYF. DNA of the CDR3: TGTGCCAGCAGCTCCGGGGGGCTAGCCTCCTACGAGCAGTACTTC.

CDR3 sequence: CASIYTGTDSYEQYF. DNA for the CDR3: TGTGCCAGCATCTACACGGGGACAGACTCCTACGAGCAGTACTTC. The V gene is TRBV7-9, the J gene TRBJ2-7; 7 bases match TRBD1. Germline CDR1 reads SEHNR; CDR2 reads FQNEAQ (reference sequence). The CDR3 has 15 residues. With V trimmed by 7 bases and J by 0 bases, 9 bases remained unmatched.

This chain links TRBV9 with TRBJ2-1; a possible D gene is TRBD2 (5 bases). Deletions cut 3 bases from V and 0 bases from J, with 13 bases between. Germline CDR1 SGDLS, CDR2 YYNGEE. The CDR3 consists of 16 residues. Here the CDR3 DNA reads TGTGCCAGCAGCGGTATGAGGGAAAGCTCCTACAATGAGCAGTTCTTC. It codes for CASSGMRESSYNEQFF.

V usage is TRBV4-1 and J usage is TRBJ2-3, with 9 bases aligning to TRBD2. Germline lookup yields CDR1 MGHRA and CDR2 YSYEKL. CDR3 length: 16 residues. The ends lost 4 bases at V and 0 bases at J; junction bases unmatched: 5. The CDR3 DNA reads TGCGCCAGCAGCCTCCGACTAGCGGAGAGCACAGATACGCAGTATTTT. The encoded protein is CASSLRLAESTDTQYF.

The sample holds one count of this clone. This chain joins TRBV4-3 and TRBJ1-5; tentative D call: TRBD1 (6 bases). Per germline, CDR1 LGHNA and CDR2 YSLEER. Deletions cut 0 bases from V and 7 bases from J, with 13 bases between. This CDR3 comprises 15 residues. The CDR3 DNA sequence: TGCGCCAGCAGCCAAGAAACAGGGAGGCGGCAGCCCCAGCATTTT. Translated, it gives CASSQETGRRQPQHF.

The chain carries TRBV5-5 and TRBJ1-2, with D maybe TRBD1 (6 bases). V shed 4 bases and J shed 1 base, with 20 bases lying between them. The germline gives CDR1 SGHKS, CDR2 YYEKEE (reference sequence). CDR3 length equals 17 residues. CDR3 bases: TGTGCCAGCAGCCTAACACACCCCAACAGGGTTAACTATGGCTACACCTTC. Protein product: CASSLTHPNRVNYGYTF.

This chain links TRBV2 with TRBJ2-1; 10 bases line up with TRBD1. Trimming at V came to 6 bases and at J to 0 bases, leaving 2 bases not matched to a gene. Per germline, CDR1 SNHLY and CDR2 FYNNEI. CDR3 size: 15 residues. The CDR3 sequence: CASRDRGISYNEQFF. CDR3 bases: TGTGCCAGCAGGGACAGGGGGATCTCCTACAATGAGCAGTTCTTC.

CDR3 residues: CASSPTSGRRYEQYF. In DNA, the CDR3 is TGTGCCAGCAGCCCGACTAGCGGGAGGCGGTACGAGCAGTACTTC. The chain uses TRBV14 and TRBJ2-7; 13 bases align to TRBD2. V dropped 4 bases and J dropped 4; count of bases not matched to a gene: 4. This CDR3 contains 15 residues. Germline-derived CDR1 and CDR2 are SGHDN and FVKESK.

In this sample, this clone turned up once. The V call is TRBV7-6, the J call TRBJ2-7; weak D call: TRBD2 (5 bases). V shed 0 bases and J shed 2 bases, with 11 bases lying between them. Germline V gene lookup returns CDR1 SGHVS and CDR2 FNYEAQ. This CDR3 spans 15 amino acids. CDR3 in DNA: TGTGCCAGCAGCTTAGCCCCGGGGTTCCCCTACGAGCAGTACTTC. Translating gives CASSLAPGFPYEQYF.

The chain uses TRBV5-6 and TRBJ1-2, with TRBD1 identical over 9 bases. This CDR3 comprises 17 residues. J lost 4 bases, V lost 2 bases, and 12 bases had no gene match. The germline V gene has CDR1 SGHDT and CDR2 YYEEEE. The CDR3 nucleotides are TGTGCCAGCAGCTTCCAAGCGGGACAGGGAGGAAGCTATGGCTACACCTTC. Encoded protein: CASSFQAGQGGSYGYTF.

The chain couples TRBV2 to TRBJ2-4; 11 positions agree with TRBD2. CDR3 length: 20 amino acids. Trimming took 8 bases from V and 0 from J; bases not matched to a gene: 18. Germline V gene sequence: CDR1 SNHLY, CDR2 FYNNEI. The CDR3 DNA follows: TGTGCCAGCCCCTCTTATACGGGACTAGCGGATATACTAGCCAAAAACATTCAGTACTTC. This sequence encodes CASPSYTGLADILAKNIQYF. Drawing the rest from reference TRBV2 and TRBJ2-4, the complete variable domain is EPEVTQTPSHQVTQMGQEVILRCVPISNHLYFYWYRQILGQKVEFLVSFYNNEISEKSEIFDDQFSVERPDGSNFTLKIRSTKLEDSAMYFCASPSYTGLADILAKNIQYFGAGTRLSVL.

The chain combines TRBV27 with TRBJ2-7; no reliable D call. Germline CDR1 reads MNHEY; CDR2 reads SMNVEV (reference sequence). V was trimmed by 7 bases and J by 2 bases, leaving 18 bases between them. The CDR3 runs to 15 residues. The CDR3: CASTRVRNPPYEQYF. The CDR3 region has the DNA TGTGCCAGCACTCGTGTTAGGAACCCACCCTACGAGCAGTACTTC.

CDR3 sequence: CSVGVDNTEAFF. The CDR3 region has the DNA TGCAGCGTTGGGGTGGACAACACTGAAGCTTTCTTT. The chain links TRBV29-1 to TRBJ1-1; D not resolved. Germline CDR1 is SQVTM and CDR2 is ANQGSEA. Trimming removed 4 bases at V and 2 bases at J, with 8 bases between. This CDR3 is 12 amino acids long. The variable domain in full, completed from reference TRBV29-1 and TRBJ1-1, reads SAVISQKPSRDICQRGTSLTIQCQVDSQVTMMFWYRQQPGQSLTLIATANQGSEATYESGFVIDKFPISRPNLTFSTLTVSNMSPEDSSIYLCSVGVDNTEAFFGQGTRLTVV.

The chain's CDR3 is CASSWLAESSYEQYF. The CDR3 region has the DNA TGTGCCAGCAGCTGGCTAGCGGAGAGCTCCTACGAGCAGTACTTC. The chain combines TRBV7-2 with TRBJ2-7, with 7 bases fitting TRBD2. The CDR3 sequence is 15 residues long. Trimming at V came to 4 bases and at J to 0 bases, leaving 6 bases not matched to a gene. Germline assignment: CDR1 SGHTA and CDR2 FQGNSA.

V gene TRBV7-9 combines with J gene TRBJ2-3, with D tentatively TRBD1 or TRBD2 (5 bases each). CDR1 and CDR2 from the germline V gene are SEHNR and FQNEAQ (reference sequence). With 5 bases removed from V and 2 bases from J, the gap between germline ends came to 14 bases. There are 15 residues in the CDR3. CDR3 bases: TGTGCCAGCAGCCCAAAGCCGGGGACCACAGATACGCAGTATTTT. It translates to CASSPKPGTTDTQYF.

The V and J genes are TRBV18 and TRBJ2-3; D gene ambiguous. Germline V gives CDR1 KGHSH, CDR2 LQKENI. V gave up 6 bases and J gave up 6 bases, with 10 bases separating them. This CDR3 is built from 12 residues. CDR3 DNA sequence: TGTGCCAGCTCTGGTCCCAGGGATACGCAGTATTTT. Its translation: CASSGPRDTQYF.

The sample holds one count of this clone. The rearrangement uses TRBV6-6 and TRBJ1-3; tentative D call: TRBD1 (6 bases). This CDR3 is 15 amino acids long. Germline lookup yields CDR1 MNHNY and CDR2 SVGAGI (reference sequence). V dropped 4 bases and J dropped 2 bases, with 12 bases sitting between them. The CDR3 region is CASSSIRGTGNTIYF. The CDR3 DNA reads TGTGCCAGCAGTTCAATCAGGGGTACTGGAAACACCATATATTTT.

The chain links TRBV27 to TRBJ2-3; 7 positions agree with TRBD1. Germline assignment: CDR1 MNHEY and CDR2 SMNVEV (reference sequence). J lost 3 bases, V lost 3 bases, and 6 bases had no gene match. CDR3 length equals 15 residues. In DNA, the CDR3 is TGTGCCAGCAGTTTCCGACAGGGAAGGACAGATACGCAGTATTTT. Its protein product is CASSFRQGRTDTQYF.

The rearrangement uses TRBV7-3 and TRBJ2-5; weak D call: TRBD1 (5 bases). The germline CDR1 and CDR2 sequences are SGHTA and FQGTGA. The CDR3 length is 15 residues. Trimming took off 0 bases at V and 1 base at J, with 9 bases between the two ends. The CDR3 region is CASSLTYQGQETQYF. The CDR3 DNA sequence: TGTGCCAGCAGCTTAACGTACCAGGGCCAAGAGACCCAGTACTTC.

This clone appeared once. The rearrangement joins TRBV4-1 to TRBJ2-7; D is undetermined. This CDR3 region has 13 residues. V was shortened by 0 bases and J by 3 bases, with 6 bases between the two germline ends. Germline V gene lookup returns CDR1 MGHRA and CDR2 YSYEKL. The CDR3 loop is CASSQDLHYEQYF. In DNA, the CDR3 is TGCGCCAGCAGCCAAGATCTCCACTACGAGCAGTACTTC.

This chain connects TRBV27 to TRBJ2-7; 8 positions match TRBD1. Losses at the gene ends were 2 bases for V and 6 bases for J; bases not matched to a gene: 15. This CDR3 is 17 amino acids long. Germline V gives CDR1 MNHEY, CDR2 SMNVEV (reference sequence). The DNA for the CDR3 is TGTGCCAGCAGTTTAGCCCTTCTCCAGGGGGCGTCGTCCGAGCAGTACTTC. Translation: CASSLALLQGASSEQYF.

This rearrangement joins TRBV7-9 to TRBJ2-7; 11 bases match TRBD2. V shed 4 bases and J 3 bases; nucleotides not matched to a gene: 5. The CDR3 is 15 amino acids. The germline gives CDR1 SEHNR, CDR2 FQNEAQ (reference sequence). The CDR3 sequence is CASSSALAGVYEQYF. DNA of the CDR3: TGTGCCAGCAGCTCCGCACTAGCGGGAGTCTACGAGCAGTACTTC.

The gene calls are TRBV28 and TRBJ2-7, with 7 bases that match TRBD2. CDR3 length: 13 amino acids. Germline loops: CDR1 MDHEN, CDR2 SYDVKM. The DNA for the CDR3 is TGTGCTACTGCGGGAGATCTGTCCTACGAGCAGTACTTC. It encodes CATAGDLSYEQYF.

The V and J genes are TRBV7-6 and TRBJ2-2; 10 bases fit TRBD2. Germline lookup yields CDR1 SGHVS and CDR2 FNYEAQ. V was pared by 2 bases and J by 5 bases, with 20 bases of the junction left unmatched. The CDR3 sequence is 21 residues long. The CDR3 coding sequence is TGTGCCAGCAGCTTATCTTGGAGGAGTAGAAGCGGGAGGGTGGCGACCGGGGAGCTGTTTTTT. This translates into CASSLSWRSRSGRVATGELFF.

Here the CDR3 DNA reads TGTGCCAGTAGTATATGGGAGAATGAGCAGTTCTTC. This translates into CASSIWENEQFF. This rearrangement joins TRBV19 to TRBJ2-1; a weak D match, TRBD2 (5 bases). The CDR3 is made up of 12 amino acids. V gave up 2 bases and J gave up 7 bases, with 6 bases separating them. From germline, CDR1 is LNHDA and CDR2 SQIVND (reference sequence).

V gene TRBV4-1 combines with J gene TRBJ1-3, with no clear D. Deletions cut 2 bases from V and 0 bases from J, with 8 bases between. This CDR3 is built from 15 residues. From germline, CDR1 is MGHRA and CDR2 YSYEKL. The CDR3 region has the DNA TGCGCCAGCAGCCAAAGTGGTATCTCTGGAAACACCATATATTTT. This codes for CASSQSGISGNTIYF.